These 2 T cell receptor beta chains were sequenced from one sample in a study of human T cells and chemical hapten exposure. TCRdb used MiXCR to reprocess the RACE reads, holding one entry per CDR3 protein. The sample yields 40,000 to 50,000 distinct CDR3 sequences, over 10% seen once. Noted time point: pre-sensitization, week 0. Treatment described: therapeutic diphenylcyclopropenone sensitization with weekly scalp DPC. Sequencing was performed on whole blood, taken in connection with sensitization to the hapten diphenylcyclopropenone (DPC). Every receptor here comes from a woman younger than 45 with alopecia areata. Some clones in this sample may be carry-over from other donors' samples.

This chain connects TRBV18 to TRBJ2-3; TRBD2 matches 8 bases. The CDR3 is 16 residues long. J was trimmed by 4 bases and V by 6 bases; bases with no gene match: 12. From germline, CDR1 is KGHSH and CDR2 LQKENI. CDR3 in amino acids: CASSHTGAGGSDTQYF. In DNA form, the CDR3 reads TGTGCCAGCTCCCACACGGGGGCGGGAGGCTCAGATACGCAGTATTTT.

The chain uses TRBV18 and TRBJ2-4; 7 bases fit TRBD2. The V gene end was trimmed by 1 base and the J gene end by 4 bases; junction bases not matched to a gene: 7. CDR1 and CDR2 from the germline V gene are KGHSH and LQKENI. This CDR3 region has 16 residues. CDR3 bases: TGTGCCAGCTCACCACTAAGCGCGGGGGAAAAAAACATTCAGTACTTC. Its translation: CASSPLSAGEKNIQYF.